This T cell receptor beta chain was sequenced for a study of identical twins' blood T cells. The V gene's germline CDR1 is SGHRS and CDR2 YFSETQ. The CDR3 is made up of 14 amino acids. V was clipped by 4 bases and J by 4 bases, with 14 bases between them. This clonotype appeared a few times. TCRdb re-analysed the 5' RACE reads in MiXCR, keeping a single row per CDR3 protein. The sample contains fewer than 450,000 distinct CDR3 sequences, about 28% of which appear only once. The sequence came from a woman aged 18 to 55 in good health. Sequenced: PBMCs. The chain couples TRBV5-1 to TRBJ1-1; D is ambiguous. CDR3 sequence (DNA): TGCGCCAGCAGCCAGACCGCCGAGGGCACTGAAGCTTTCTTT. It is translated as CASSQTAEGTEAFF.